Shown below are 21 T cell receptor beta chains from a single sample sequenced in a study of breast tumors, draining lymph nodes, adjacent tissues. TCRdb analysed the multiplex PCR reads with MiXCR anew, one entry per CDR3 protein. The table records about 89,000 distinct CDR3 sequences, approximately 30% of them present only once. Samples came from axillary lymph nodes draining the breast cancer. Sample: axillary lymph node tissue. The receptor source for this set is a female donor with breast cancer. Some clones in this sample may be carry-over from other donors' samples.

As to this clonotype: The final CDR3 position lacks the conserved phenylalanine or tryptophan, pointing to a likely read error. This chain links TRBV20-1 with TRBJ1-5; maybe TRBD1 (5 bases). The CDR3 is made up of 13 amino acids. Germline CDR1 reads DFQATT; CDR2 reads SNEGSKA (reference sequence). Trimming removed 1 base at V and 6 bases at J, with 10 bases between. In DNA, the CDR3 is TGCAGTGCTAGAGCGACAGAGGGTCAGCCCCAGCATTCT. Protein: CSARATEGQPQHS.

This clonotype was counted ten times or more. The rearrangement joins TRBV18 to TRBJ2-3; 9 nucleotides align to TRBD1. Germline V lookup: CDR1 KGHSH, CDR2 LQKENI. The CDR3 totals 15 residues. The V gene end was trimmed by 3 bases and the J gene end by 3 bases; junction bases not matched to a gene: 4. CDR3 bases: TGTGCCAGCTCACCCGAACAGGGGGCTACAGATACGCAGTATTTT. Its translation is CASSPEQGATDTQYF.

This clonotype has ten or more counts. J is TRBJ1-5 and V is TRBV19, with 7 bases aligning to TRBD1. The CDR3 length is 18 residues. CDR1 and CDR2 (germline): LNHDA, SQIVND (reference sequence). J gave up 0 bases and V 4 bases, and 12 bases lay outside the gene matches. Written as DNA, the CDR3 is TGTGCCAGTAGTACCACGTATCACAGGGGTGCTAGCAATCAGCCCCAGCATTTT. This gives the protein CASSTTYHRGASNQPQHF.

The chain couples TRBV7-3 to TRBJ1-1, with D unresolved. CDR1 and CDR2 from the germline V gene are SGHTA and FQGTGA. The V end lost 0 bases, the J end lost 2 bases, and 4 bases lay between the germline ends. The CDR3 totals 13 residues. CDR3 sequence reads: CASSLTPNTEAFF. In nucleotides, the CDR3 is TGTGCCAGCAGCTTAACCCCTAACACTGAAGCTTTCTTT.

As regards this clonotype: Germline and junction disagree at one end, which may indicate a read error. This sequence joins TRBV10-3 and TRBJ1-2; the match to TRBD1 covers 7 bases. CDR1 and CDR2 from the germline V gene are ENHRY and SYGVKD. The CDR3 is 15 amino acids. The CDR3 DNA reads TGTACCATCAGTGAGGGGGCCCTCGGGGCCTATGGCCACACCTTC. Translating it yields CTISEGALGAYGHTF.

In its sample, this clonotype was seen many times. The genes are TRBV27 and TRBJ2-3; no definite D call. CDR3 length: 14 residues. V dropped 2 bases and J dropped 6 bases, with 12 bases sitting between them. Germline lookup yields CDR1 MNHEY and CDR2 SMNVEV (reference sequence). This chain's CDR3 is CASSLRSEADTQYF. Written as DNA, the CDR3 is TGTGCCAGCAGTTTACGGAGCGAGGCGGATACGCAGTATTTT.

This clonotype was seen repeatedly, ten times or more. The chain carries TRBV4-1 and TRBJ1-6; the D gene is possibly TRBD1 (5 bases). Between the trimmed V and J ends, which lost 3 bases and 7 bases, there was a span of 19 bases. Germline CDR1 reads MGHRA; CDR2 reads YSYEKL. This CDR3 is 17 amino acids long. This chain's CDR3 is CASSHTPNRPRNSPLHF. DNA for the CDR3: TGCGCCAGCAGCCACACACCCAACAGGCCCCGGAATTCACCCCTCCACTTT.

This clonotype was picked up many times. V and J are TRBV5-5 and TRBJ2-3; D is undetermined. This CDR3 spans 17 amino acids. V was clipped by 0 bases and J by 0 bases, with 14 bases between them. Germline V CDR1 and CDR2: SGHKS, YYEKEE (reference sequence). CDR3 residues: CASSLDWSPTSTDTQYF. The CDR3 DNA follows: TGTGCCAGCAGCTTGGATTGGAGTCCAACTAGCACAGATACGCAGTATTTT.

In this sample, this clonotype turned up many times. The chain uses TRBV5-1 and TRBJ2-3; 7 nucleotides align to TRBD1. The CDR3 is 15 residues long. The germline CDR1 and CDR2 sequences are SGHRS and YFSETQ. With 2 bases clipped from V and 1 base from J, the junction kept 4 bases outside the gene matches. CDR3: CASSFIGQGTDTQYF. CDR3 nucleotides: TGCGCCAGCAGCTTTATAGGACAGGGCACAGATACGCAGTATTTT.

CDR3 sequence: CASGLNREWQYF. For the CDR3, the DNA is TGTGCTAGTGGTTTGAACCGGGAGTGGCAGTATTTT. This chain connects TRBV12-5 to TRBJ2-3, with a possible D match to TRBD2 (6 bases). The V gene's germline CDR1 is LGHNT and CDR2 FRNRAP. V dropped 2 bases and J dropped 11 bases, with 11 bases sitting between them. The CDR3 length is 12 residues.

To note about this clonotype: At one of its ends the junction is not consistent with the germline gene, which may arise from a read error. The CDR3 DNA follows: TGTGCCGGCAGTTTATTAGGGCAACAGCCCCAGCATTTT. It codes for CAGSLLGQQPQHF. The rearrangement links TRBV27 to TRBJ1-5; D remains unclear. CDR1 is MNHEY and CDR2 is SMNVEV in the germline V gene (reference sequence). CDR3 size: 13 residues.

This clonotype showed up many times. This sequence joins TRBV20-1 and TRBJ1-3, with a weak D call TRBD1 (5 bases). The CDR3 totals 15 residues. Trimming pared 3 bases from V and 0 bases from J, leaving 12 bases between. Germline V CDR1 and CDR2: DFQATT, SNEGSKA (reference sequence). The CDR3 protein is CSARRDRISGNTIYF. The CDR3 bases are TGCAGTGCTAGGAGGGACCGAATCTCTGGAAACACCATATATTTT.

This clonotype was seen repeatedly, ten times or more. The J gene is TRBJ2-1, the V gene TRBV20-1; unclear D gene. The CDR3 is 14 amino acids. CDR1 is DFQATT and CDR2 is SNEGSKA in the germline V gene (reference sequence). V was cut by 6 bases and J by 0 bases, with 12 bases left in between. The CDR3 nucleotides read TGCAGTGCCCTCCCTTTGAGCTCCTACAATGAGCAGTTCTTC. Protein: CSALPLSSYNEQFF.

This clonotype was observed at least ten times. V gene TRBV9 combines with J gene TRBJ2-1, with D possibly TRBD2 on 6 matching bases. The germline CDR1 and CDR2 sequences are SGDLS and YYNGEE. The CDR3 runs 14 residues. Trimming pared 2 bases from V and 10 bases from J, leaving 16 bases between. The CDR3 nucleotides read TGTGCCAGCAGCGTTGGCGGAGGGTCTCAGGAGCAGTTCTTC. This sequence encodes CASSVGGGSQEQFF.

The rearrangement joins TRBV7-2 to TRBJ2-7, with 10 positions matching TRBD2. Germline loops: CDR1 SGHTA, CDR2 FQGNSA. The CDR3 is 15 amino acids. The trim removed 5 bases at V and 2 bases at J, leaving 6 bases unmatched. The CDR3 bases are TGTGCCAGCAGCATACTAGCGGGGTCAACCTACGAGCAGTACTTC. Its translation is CASSILAGSTYEQYF.

In regard to this clonotype: The missing conserved phenylalanine or tryptophan at the end of this CDR3 makes a read error likely. The V call is TRBV19, the J call TRBJ2-3; D not certain. CDR1 and CDR2 (germline): LNHDA, SQIVND (reference sequence). The CDR3 has 13 amino acids. CDR3 in DNA: TGTGCCGGTAGTCCCGGGCCTCGGGATACGCAGTATCTT. Encoded protein: CAGSPGPRDTQYL.

This clonotype was counted many times. This sequence joins TRBV5-8 and TRBJ1-2; D uncertain. The V end was cut by 5 bases, the J end by 1 base, with 9 bases between. The CDR3 length is 13 residues. In germline, CDR1 is SGHTS, CDR2 YDEGEE. The CDR3 reads CASSSGYNYGYTF. The CDR3 region has the DNA TGTGCCAGCAGTTCCGGCTATAACTATGGCTACACCTTC.

This clonotype was seen ten or more times. A much more abundant neighbour one base away suggests this may be a read error. This chain uses TRBV6-6 with TRBJ2-5, with D unresolved. Looked up from germline, CDR1 is MNHNY and CDR2 is SVGAGI (reference sequence). This CDR3 has 13 residues. The V and J ends lost 7 bases and 2 bases respectively, with 11 bases between them. CDR3: CASNRVRQETQYF. The CDR3 DNA reads as TGTGCCAGCAACCGGGTTAGGCAAGAGACCCAGTACTTC.

This clonotype has at least ten counts. V gene TRBV30 combines with J gene TRBJ1-2; D is uncertain. This CDR3 is built from 13 residues. CDR1 GTSNPN and CDR2 SVGIG come from the germline V gene (reference sequence). V lost 2 bases and J 8 bases, leaving 15 bases between the germline ends. DNA for the CDR3: TGTGCCTGGAGTAAGGCGGCCTTAAACGGCTACACCTTC. Residues: CAWSKAALNGYTF.

This clonotype was recorded at least ten times. The gene calls are TRBV29-1 and TRBJ1-5; weak D call: TRBD1 (6 bases). Between the trimmed V and J ends, which lost 6 bases and 9 bases, there was a span of 24 bases. There are 15 residues in the CDR3. Germline V CDR1 and CDR2: SQVTM, ANQGSEA. CDR3 protein: CSVPAGHRDRRPQHF. CDR3 sequence (DNA): TGCAGCGTCCCGGCGGGACACCGGGATAGGAGGCCCCAGCATTTT.

This clonotype was seen ten or more times. The V gene is TRBV5-5, the J gene TRBJ2-1; D gene unclear. Per germline, CDR1 SGHKS and CDR2 YYEKEE (reference sequence). The V gene lost 0 bases and the J gene lost 0 bases, with 7 bases spanning the gap. This CDR3 comprises 15 residues. CDR3 residues: CASSLEGFSYNEQFF. Written as DNA, the CDR3 is TGTGCCAGCAGCTTGGAGGGTTTCTCCTACAATGAGCAGTTCTTC.